This T cell receptor (beta chain) came from a study of post-analysis software for immune sequencing data. Overall study: The disease courses spanned relapsing-remitting, secondary progressive and progressive-relapsing forms of multiple sclerosis.

A word on this clonotype: The antigen remains unidentified.

V gave up 2 bases and J gave up 4 bases; unmatched junction bases: 5. CDR3 length: 15 amino acids. Germline V gives CDR1 LGHNA, CDR2 YNFKEQ. Researchers reported that TCR beta cDNA libraries carried unique molecular identifiers. TCRdb reprocessed the PCR reads with MiXCR, giving one entry per CDR3 protein. Altogether approximately 730,000 distinct CDR3 sequences are present, roughly 29% being singletons, with the ten largest covering roughly 0.54%. General study findings and limits: Elevated frequency relative to controls characterized a handful of TRBV segments in patients, TRBV5-6, TRBV5-1 and TRBV20-1 among them. Multiple sclerosis was associated with a significant reduction in normalized Chao1 diversity relative to controls.

The source of this sequence is a girl between 5 and 17 years old with multiple sclerosis. This rearrangement joins TRBV4-2 to TRBJ2-3; TRBD2 matches at 8 bases. The sample was blood. This CDR3 reads CASSQTGLVADTQYF. The CDR3 DNA is TGTGCCAGCAGCCAAACGGGACTAGTTGCAGATACGCAGTATTTT.